The 6 T cell receptor beta chains below come from one sample, sequenced in a study of T cell repertoires in cytomegalovirus infection. TCRdb independently ran MiXCR on the reads; one entry per CDR3 protein. The sample yields 700,000 to 900,000 distinct CDR3 sequences, almost 30% seen once. No antigen has been assigned to these receptors. This specimen consisted of cultured CD8+ T cells from PBMCs, obtained from culture after CMV antigen stimulation. The receptors here all came from a human donor in good health (CMV status not recorded). Some clones in this sample may be carry-over from other donors' samples.

This clonotype was seen many times. The V gene is TRBV6-2 or TRBV6-3, the J gene TRBJ2-1; D not resolved. This CDR3 is built from 17 residues. CDR1 and CDR2 from the germline V gene are MNHEY and SVGEGT. The V gene lost 0 bases and the J gene lost 5 bases, with 17 bases spanning the gap. Here the CDR3 reads CASSYSGFSPANNEQFF. DNA for the CDR3: TGTGCCAGCAGTTACTCGGGCTTTTCCCCCGCAAACAATGAGCAGTTCTTC.

The chain has TRBV6-5 and TRBJ2-1; D is uncertain. Germline V lookup: CDR1 MNHEY, CDR2 SVGAGI. Trimming removed 0 bases from V and 10 bases from J, with 10 bases in between. This CDR3 contains 13 residues. The CDR3 sequence: CASSYSTDGEQFF. In DNA form, the CDR3 reads TGTGCCAGCAGTTACTCGACGGACGGCGAGCAGTTCTTC.

A remark on this clonotype: A read error may account for a junction end that differs from germline. The chain carries TRBV6-2 or TRBV6-3 and TRBJ2-5, with D unresolved. Germline V gives CDR1 MNHEY, CDR2 SVGEGT. The CDR3 consists of 16 residues. Written as DNA, the CDR3 is TGTGCCTGCAGTTACTCGAATTTTGACACCCAAGAGACCCAGTACTTC. It is translated as CACSYSNFDTQETQYF.

The gene calls are TRBV18 and TRBJ1-2; D unresolved. Trimming cost V 5 bases and J 8 bases, with 21 bases left between them. This CDR3 region has 15 residues. Per germline, CDR1 KGHSH and CDR2 LQKENI. CDR3 sequence: CASSADSPSMEGYTF. The CDR3 nucleotides are TGTGCCAGCTCAGCGGACTCACCCTCTATGGAGGGCTACACCTTC.

This clonotype was counted only a few times. The J gene is TRBJ2-1, the V gene TRBV12-3 or TRBV12-4, with TRBD2 matching 10 bases. J lost 6 bases, V lost 5 bases, and 7 bases had no gene match. The CDR3 runs 15 residues. This chain's CDR3 is CASSPPGLASNEQFF. The CDR3 DNA follows: TGTGCCAGCAGTCCACCGGGACTAGCGTCCAATGAGCAGTTCTTC.

This clonotype turned up a few times. This sequence joins TRBV20-1 and TRBJ2-7; no definite D call. V shed 2 bases and J shed 0 bases, with 8 bases lying between them. Germline V gives CDR1 DFQATT, CDR2 SNEGSKA (reference sequence). The CDR3 runs 13 residues. CDR3 protein: CSARTSSSYEQYF. The CDR3 DNA is TGCAGTGCTAGAACCAGTTCCTCCTACGAGCAGTACTTC.